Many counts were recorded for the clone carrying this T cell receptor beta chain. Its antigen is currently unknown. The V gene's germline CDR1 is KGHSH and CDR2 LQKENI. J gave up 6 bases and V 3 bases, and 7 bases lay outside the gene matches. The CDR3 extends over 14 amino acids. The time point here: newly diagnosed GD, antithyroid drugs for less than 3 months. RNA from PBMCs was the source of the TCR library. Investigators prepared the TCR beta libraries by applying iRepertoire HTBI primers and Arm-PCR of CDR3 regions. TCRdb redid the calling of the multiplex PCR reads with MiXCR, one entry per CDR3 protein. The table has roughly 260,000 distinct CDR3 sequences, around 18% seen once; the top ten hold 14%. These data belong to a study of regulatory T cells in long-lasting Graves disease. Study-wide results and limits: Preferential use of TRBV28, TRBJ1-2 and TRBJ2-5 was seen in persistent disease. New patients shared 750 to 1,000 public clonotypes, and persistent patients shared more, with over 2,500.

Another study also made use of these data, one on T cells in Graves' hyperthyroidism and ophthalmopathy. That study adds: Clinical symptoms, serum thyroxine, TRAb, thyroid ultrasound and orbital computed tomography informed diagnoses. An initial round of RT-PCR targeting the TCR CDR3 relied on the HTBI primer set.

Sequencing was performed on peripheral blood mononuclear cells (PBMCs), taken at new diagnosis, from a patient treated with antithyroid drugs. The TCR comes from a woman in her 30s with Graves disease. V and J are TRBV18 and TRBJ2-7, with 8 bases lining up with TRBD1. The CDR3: CASSPTGGRREQYF. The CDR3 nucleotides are TGTGCCAGCTCACCCACAGGGGGACGGCGCGAGCAGTACTTC.